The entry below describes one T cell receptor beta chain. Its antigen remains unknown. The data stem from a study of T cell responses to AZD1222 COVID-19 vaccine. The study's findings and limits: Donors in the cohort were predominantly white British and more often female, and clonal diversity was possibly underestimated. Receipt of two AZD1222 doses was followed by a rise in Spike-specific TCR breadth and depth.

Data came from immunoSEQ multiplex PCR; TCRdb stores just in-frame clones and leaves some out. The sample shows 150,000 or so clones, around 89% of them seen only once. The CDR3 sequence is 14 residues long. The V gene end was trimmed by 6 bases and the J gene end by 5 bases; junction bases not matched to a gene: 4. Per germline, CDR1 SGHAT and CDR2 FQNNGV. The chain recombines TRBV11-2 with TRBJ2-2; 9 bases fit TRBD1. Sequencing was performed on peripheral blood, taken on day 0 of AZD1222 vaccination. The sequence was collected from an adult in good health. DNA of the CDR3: TGTGCCAGCAGGTCGACAGGGGGGACCGGGGAGCTGTTTTTT. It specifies CASRSTGGTGELFF. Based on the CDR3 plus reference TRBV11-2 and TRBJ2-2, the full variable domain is EAGVAQSPRYKIIEKRQSVAFWCNPISGHATLYWYQQILGQGPKLLIQFQNNGVVDDSQLPKDRFSAERLKGVDSTLKIQPAKLEDSAVYLCASRSTGGTGELFFGEGSRLTVL.